Each of the 10 T cell receptor beta chains below was sequenced from the same sample in a study of cytomegalovirus exposure and HLA in healthy donors. In the PCR, 60 Vbeta and 13 Jbeta primers were used. TCRdb keeps only in-frame clones here, not all; method: immunoSEQ multiplex PCR. The sample records roughly 100,000 clones, over 70% being singletons. Sequenced sample: PBMCs. The receptors were sampled from a female donor in good health and CMV-seronegative.

The chain uses TRBV29-1 and TRBJ2-7; 9 bases line up with TRBD2. CDR3 length: 13 amino acids. Germline V gives CDR1 SQVTM, CDR2 ANQGSEA. J was trimmed by 2 bases and V by 5 bases; bases with no gene match: 4. The CDR3 sequence: CSVPGLAAYEQYF. The CDR3 nucleotides read TGCAGCGTTCCGGGACTAGCTGCCTACGAGCAGTACTTC.

The CDR3 nucleotides are TGTGCCAGCAGTTTATCGGTCTGGCACGAGCAGTACTTC. This codes for CASSLSVWHEQYF. The rearrangement uses TRBV27 and TRBJ2-7; D not certain. V was clipped by 0 bases and J by 5 bases, with 8 bases between them. The CDR3 contains 13 residues. Germline assignment: CDR1 MNHEY and CDR2 SMNVEV (reference sequence).

The count of this clone is one. The DNA of the CDR3 is TGTGCCAGCAGCTTGGAGGGGTCTGGGGCCAACGTCCTGACTTTC. This sequence encodes CASSLEGSGANVLTF. The chain carries TRBV5-6 and TRBJ2-6; D might be TRBD1 (5 bases). The germline gives CDR1 SGHDT, CDR2 YYEEEE. This CDR3 has 15 amino acids. V shed 0 bases and J shed 1 base, with 5 bases lying between them. Full variable domain (missing parts from reference TRBV5-6 and TRBJ2-6): DAGVTQSPTHLIKTRGQQVTLRCSPKSGHDTVSWYQQALGQGPQFIFQYYEEEERQRGNFPDRFSGHQFPNYSSELNVNALLLGDSALYLCASSLEGSGANVLTFGAGSRLTVL.

This clone was found a few times. The chain employs TRBV27 and TRBJ2-7; 9 bases fit TRBD1. This CDR3 region has 15 residues. CDR1 and CDR2 (germline): MNHEY, SMNVEV (reference sequence). V gave up 4 bases and J gave up 2 bases; unmatched junction bases: 6. CDR3 sequence reads: CASSSVGTGTYEQYF. The DNA for the CDR3 is TGTGCCAGCAGTTCGGTGGGGACAGGGACCTACGAGCAGTACTTC.

The genes are TRBV27 and TRBJ2-3; TRBD1 matches at 8 bases. Trimming cost V 4 bases and J 0 bases; bases outside gene matches: 9. Germline V gives CDR1 MNHEY, CDR2 SMNVEV (reference sequence). The CDR3 is made up of 17 amino acids. CDR3 in amino acids: CASSSIRRGQSTDTQYF. Written as DNA, the CDR3 is TGTGCCAGCAGTTCGATCCGCAGGGGGCAAAGCACAGATACGCAGTATTTT.

J is TRBJ1-2 and V is TRBV6-5, with D uncertain. V was cut by 0 bases and J by 0 bases, with 8 bases left in between. The CDR3 totals 15 residues. Germline V gene lookup returns CDR1 MNHEY and CDR2 SVGAGI. CDR3 residues: CASSYSSGSNYGYTF. The CDR3 coding sequence is TGTGCCAGCAGTTACTCGTCAGGTTCTAACTATGGCTACACCTTC.

This clone has only a few counts. The chain couples TRBV9 to TRBJ2-3, with TRBD2 identical over 11 bases. V gave up 2 bases and J gave up 4 bases; unmatched junction bases: 6. CDR3 length equals 16 residues. Looked up from germline, CDR1 is SGDLS and CDR2 is YYNGEE. The CDR3 nucleotides read TGTGCCAGCAGCGTTACTAGCGGGAGAGTCGCAGATACGCAGTATTTT. It yields the protein CASSVTSGRVADTQYF.

The chain has TRBV7-9 and TRBJ1-4; D may be TRBD1 (6 bases). V lost 5 bases and J lost 7, with 17 bases in between. The CDR3 contains 15 residues. The germline gives CDR1 SEHNR, CDR2 FQNEAQ (reference sequence). CDR3 DNA: TGTGCCAGCAGCCTCCTTAACAGGGAAGGTGAAAAACTGTTTTTT. Translated: CASSLLNREGEKLFF.

The chain has TRBV6-6 and TRBJ2-1; D might be TRBD2 (5 bases). V was pared by 0 bases and J by 4 bases, with 13 bases between. This CDR3 is built from 16 residues. The germline V gene has CDR1 MNHNY and CDR2 SVGAGI (reference sequence). CDR3 DNA: TGTGCCAGCAGTTACTCGAAGGGCAGAGGGTACAATGAGCAGTTCTTC. Residues: CASSYSKGRGYNEQFF.

DNA of the CDR3: TGTGCCAGCAGCAATGGGGGGTGGGACAGGGCCTCTGGGGCCAACGTCCTGACTTTC. This encodes CASSNGGWDRASGANVLTF. V is TRBV21-1 and J is TRBJ2-6; no DNA check was done on the table's D call, TRBD1. TRBV21-1 is assigned pseudogene status. The CDR3 is 19 residues long.